The rows below give T cell receptor beta chains drawn from one sample of a study of cytotoxic CD8 clonotypes in ibrutinib-treated CLL. Here immunoSEQ multiplex PCR was the method, and the copy in TCRdb shows in-frame clones only, minus some. The sample records 110,000 or so clones, 58% being singletons. The sequencing here drew on PBMCs, taken after 24 months of ibrutinib treatment. These receptor sequences come from a human donor with chronic lymphocytic leukemia. Both conserved end residues are part of each CDR3. The D gene is left open where the match is weak. Clone size is shown for a subset of rows, as once, few, many or a class of expanded clone.

V	J	size	D	DNA	CDR3
TRBV5-4	TRBJ2-3	.	.	TGTGCCAGCGAACCCGGGAGATGGGGAGGCACAGATACGCAGTATTTT	CASEPGRWGGTDTQYF
TRBV19	TRBJ2-1	once	TRBD2	TGTGCCAGTAGTATACTTCGGGAGGGAAGGATTGAGCAGTTCTTC	CASSILREGRIEQFF
TRBV7-2	TRBJ2-1	.	TRBD2	TGTGCCAGCAGCTTCCGACTAGCGGGGAGGAATGAGCAGTTCTTC	CASSFRLAGRNEQFF
TRBV4-3	TRBJ2-3	.	.	TGCGCCAGCAGCCAAGATCTCGATCCCACAGATACGCAGTATTTT	CASSQDLDPTDTQYF
TRBV23-1	TRBJ2-7	.	.	TGCGCCAGCAGTCAATCCCCCCGGGACCGGATCTACGAGCAGTACTTC	CASSQSPRDRIYEQYF
TRBV4-1	TRBJ2-7	.	TRBD2	TGCGCCAGCAGCCCGGAAGGCCTAGCGGTTTCCTACGAGCAGTACTTC	CASSPEGLAVSYEQYF
TRBV30	TRBJ1-3	.	.	TGTGCCTGGAGCCGCCCTAAAGGTGGAACTGGAAACACCATATATTTT	CAWSRPKGGTGNTIYF
TRBV30	TRBJ2-6	.	TRBD2	TGTGCCTGGGAACGCGGCGGGGGGGCTTCTGGGGCCAACGTCCTGACTTTC	CAWERGGGASGANVLTF
TRBV7-2	TRBJ1-2	few	.	TGTGCCAGCAGCTTAGATGGGGGCTTGGGCGGCTACACCTTC	CASSLDGGLGGYTF
TRBV13	TRBJ1-1	few	.	TGTGCCAGCAGCATACGGGACAAAGACACTGAAGCTTTCTTT	CASSIRDKDTEAFF
TRBV2	TRBJ2-2	.	.	TGTGCCAGCAATGCGGGTAGCGGAAACACCGGGGAGCTGTTTTTT	CASNAGSGNTGELFF
TRBV6-1	TRBJ1-2	few	TRBD1	TGTGCCAGGGGACAGGATGGCTACACCTTC	CARGQDGYTF
TRBV15	TRBJ1-2	few	TRBD1	TGTGCCACCTCTCACCCGACAGGGGGGTCCTATGGCTACACCTTC	CATSHPTGGSYGYTF
TRBV7-2	TRBJ2-7	few	TRBD1	TGTGCCAGCAGCTTAGTAGGAATGGACAGGGGTAGCGAGCAGTACTTC	CASSLVGMDRGSEQYF
TRBV29-1	TRBJ1-1	few	.	TGCAGCGTTGGGGACGGAGGGACTGAAGCTTTCTTT	CSVGDGGTEAFF
TRBV7-2	TRBJ2-4	.	TRBD1	TGTGCCAGCAGCTTAATTTCGGGACAGGGGGCCAAAAACATTCAGTACTTC	CASSLISGQGAKNIQYF
TRBV9	TRBJ2-3	.	TRBD1	TGTGCCAGCAGCCCCCACAGGGGAGATACGCAGTATTTT	CASSPHRGDTQYF
TRBV4-2	TRBJ2-1	.	TRBD2	TGTGCCAGCAGCCAAGGTGGAAGGGGACTAGATCTATATGAGCAGTTCTTC	CASSQGGRGLDLYEQFF
TRBV28	TRBJ1-2	few	TRBD1	TGTGCCAGCAGGGGACCGGGACAGGTTCTCCACGGCTACACCTTC	CASRGPGQVLHGYTF
TRBV4-2	TRBJ2-7	.	.	TGTGCCAGCAGCCAAGAATGGAACTCCTACGAGCAGTACTTC	CASSQEWNSYEQYF
TRBV18	TRBJ2-7	.	.	TGTGCCAGCTCACCACCGCAGGGAAATACCTACGAGCAGTACTTC	CASSPPQGNTYEQYF
TRBV5-6	TRBJ2-5	.	.	TGTGCCAGCAGCTCTACGGGTTCGGGGATAGAGACCCAGTACTTC	CASSSTGSGIETQYF
TRBV6-6	TRBJ1-1	.	TRBD1	TGTGCCAGCAGTACCTCCCAGGGGGTGAACACTGAAGCTTTCTTT	CASSTSQGVNTEAFF
TRBV5-1	TRBJ2-7	once	.	TGCGCCAGCAGCTTGGATGGGGGACCCTACGAGCAGTACTTC	CASSLDGGPYEQYF
TRBV7-2	TRBJ1-4	.	TRBD1	TGTGCCAGCAGCTTAGGGGGGACAGGGATTCTGGGTAAAAAACTGTTTTTT	CASSLGGTGILGKKLFF
TRBV29-1	TRBJ2-6	few	.	TGCAGCGTTGCCTCTGGGGCCAACGTCCTGACTTTC	CSVASGANVLTF
TRBV27	TRBJ2-2	few	.	TGTGCCAGCAAGCGGGGCAGGGGTGACACCGGGGAGCTGTTTTTT	CASKRGRGDTGELFF
TRBV7-9	TRBJ2-3	few	.	TGTGCCAGCAGCTTAGGGCAGCTGCTCACAGATACGCAGTATTTT	CASSLGQLLTDTQYF
TRBV7-2	TRBJ1-5	few	.	TGTGCCAGCAGCTTAGTAGGTGATAGCAATCAGCCCCAGCATTTT	CASSLVGDSNQPQHF
TRBV7-2	TRBJ1-2	.	.	TGTGCCAGCAGAGAGGCGGACGACGATGGCTACACCTTC	CASREADDDGYTF
TRBV7-2	TRBJ1-6	.	.	TGTGCCAGCAGCTGGCGGGACGGAAATTCACCCCTCCACTTT	CASSWRDGNSPLHF
TRBV29-1	TRBJ2-7	.	.	TGCAGCGTCCGGTCGGACAGACGTCCCTACGAGCAGTACTTC	CSVRSDRRPYEQYF
TRBV25-1	TRBJ2-7	few	TRBD1	TGTGCCAGCAGTGGCTGGGACAGGTCCTACGAGCAGTACTTC	CASSGWDRSYEQYF
TRBV30	TRBJ2-3	few	.	TGTGCCTGGAGTGTACAAGCAGGCACAGATACGCAGTATTTT	CAWSVQAGTDTQYF
TRBV2	TRBJ2-3	.	.	TGTGCCAGCAGCCCTGCCACTAGCACAGATACGCAGTATTTT	CASSPATSTDTQYF
TRBV15	TRBJ2-7	.	TRBD1	TGTGCCACCAGCAGGCGTGGGACAGGGGGGGACGAGCAGTACTTC	CATSRRGTGGDEQYF
TRBV7-2	TRBJ2-4	few	.	TGTGCCAGCAGCTTACCTAGCATTATGCCCGTTCAGTACTTC	CASSLPSIMPVQYF
TRBV7-2	TRBJ2-3	.	.	TGTGCCAGCAGCTTAGCGGACTATTGGAGCACAGATACGCAGTATTTT	CASSLADYWSTDTQYF
TRBV7-2	TRBJ2-3	.	.	TGTGCCAGCAGAAACATAGCGAGCACAGATACGCAGTATTTT	CASRNIASTDTQYF
TRBV7-3	TRBJ2-7	few	TRBD2	TGTGCCAGCAGCTCGAGCGGGGGGACCTACGAGCAGTACTTC	CASSSSGGTYEQYF
TRBV7-9	TRBJ2-7	.	TRBD1	TGTGCCAGCAGCTCACTATGGACAGGGGGCATCGACTACGAGCAGTACTTC	CASSSLWTGGIDYEQYF
TRBV19	TRBJ1-5	.	.	TGTGCCAGTAGTCCCGTGAATCAGCCCCAGCATTTT	CASSPVNQPQHF
TRBV30	TRBJ1-2	.	TRBD1	TGTGCCTGGAAGGTTTCGACAGGGGGCGATGGCTACACCTTC	CAWKVSTGGDGYTF
TRBV6-6	TRBJ1-2	.	.	TGTGCCAGCAGTTACACCGGGGACTATGGCTACACCTTC	CASSYTGDYGYTF
TRBV2	TRBJ1-5	.	TRBD1	TGTGCCAGCAGTGGATCCACAGGGGGCCATCAGCCCCAGCATTTT	CASSGSTGGHQPQHF
TRBV5-1	TRBJ1-3	few	.	TGCGCCAGCAGCCGGGACGGGGGCTCTGGAAACACCATATATTTT	CASSRDGGSGNTIYF
TRBV20-1	TRBJ1-2	few	.	TGCAGTGCTAGTCCCCGGGAAGGCTACACCTTC	CSASPREGYTF